A single sample gave rise to the 32 T cell receptor beta chains below, sequenced in a study of CD8 T cells in Susac syndrome. Random hexamers were used to reverse transcribe about 0.5 to 1 ug of RNA. One entry per CDR3 protein results from TCRdb running MiXCR on the immunoSEQ multiplex PCR reads. The sample records 200,000 or so distinct CDR3 sequences, roughly 96% being singletons. Sequencing used CD4+ T cells from PBMCs. These receptors were obtained from a human donor with multiple sclerosis.

The chain links TRBV6-2 or TRBV6-3 to TRBJ2-4, with 10 bases identical to TRBD1. The CDR3 extends over 15 amino acids. V was pared by 7 bases and J by 2 bases, with 5 bases of the junction left unmatched. The germline gives CDR1 MNHEY, CDR2 SVGEGT. DNA of the CDR3: TGTGCCAGCACGAGGACAGGGGGTACCAAAAACATTCAGTACTTC. Its translation: CASTRTGGTKNIQYF.

The chain combines TRBV5-6 with TRBJ1-5; D is unresolved. Germline loops: CDR1 SGHDT, CDR2 YYEEEE. The CDR3 consists of 14 residues. V gave up 4 bases and J gave up 3 bases, with 11 bases separating them. The CDR3 reads CASSPGLINQPQHF. The CDR3 nucleotides are TGTGCCAGCAGCCCTGGACTTATCAATCAGCCCCAGCATTTT.

The chain recombines TRBV11-3 with TRBJ2-3, with 7 bases matching TRBD1. The J segment lost 1 base and the V segment lost 9 bases, leaving 7 bases of the junction unmatched. The CDR3 covers 14 residues. Germline lookup yields CDR1 SGHNT and CDR2 YENEEA. The CDR3 loop reads CASRDRVGTDTQYF. CDR3 nucleotide sequence: TGTGCCAGTAGAGACAGGGTTGGCACAGATACGCAGTATTTT.

The chain couples TRBV20-1 to TRBJ2-7, with D uncertain. The CDR3 covers 12 residues. Trimming cost V 5 bases and J 3 bases, with 11 bases left between them. Germline loops: CDR1 DFQATT, CDR2 SNEGSKA (reference sequence). CDR3 amino acids: CSADRRGYEQYF. CDR3 DNA sequence: TGCAGTGCTGACCGACGAGGCTACGAGCAGTACTTC.

The V gene is TRBV12-3 or TRBV12-4, the J gene TRBJ2-5, with 12 nucleotides matching TRBD2. Trimming removed 5 bases from V and 1 base from J; junction bases left unmatched: 2. The CDR3 spans 15 residues. The CDR3 nucleotides read TGTGCCAGCAGTGCTAGCGGGAGGGTCCAAGAGACCCAGTACTTC. It codes for CASSASGRVQETQYF.

The chain is built from TRBV15 and TRBJ1-1; D unresolved. Trimming took 0 bases from V and 6 from J, leaving 8 bases between them. The germline gives CDR1 LNHNV, CDR2 YYDKDF (reference sequence). This CDR3 comprises 13 residues. The CDR3 nucleotides are TGTGCCACCAGCAGAGATAGTGAGTCTGAAGCTTTCTTT. Its translation: CATSRDSESEAFF.

V usage is TRBV6-1 and J usage is TRBJ2-1; 9 bases fit TRBD2. This CDR3 region has 15 residues. The ends lost 4 bases at V and 4 bases at J; junction bases unmatched: 5. The germline V gene has CDR1 MNHNS and CDR2 SASEGT. This CDR3 reads CASSGGRAEYNEQFF. The DNA of the CDR3 is TGTGCCAGCAGTGGCGGGAGGGCCGAGTACAATGAGCAGTTCTTC.

The chain recombines TRBV7-9 with TRBJ1-1; D might be TRBD1 (5 bases). Germline V gene sequence: CDR1 SEHNR, CDR2 FQNEAQ (reference sequence). There are 14 residues in the CDR3. Trimming took 1 base from V and 4 from J, leaving 10 bases between them. The CDR3 sequence: CASSLVTGGTEAFF. The DNA for the CDR3 is TGTGCCAGCAGCTTAGTTACGGGGGGCACTGAAGCTTTCTTT.

The chain recombines TRBV7-8 with TRBJ1-5, with D possibly TRBD1 on 5 matching bases. Trimming pared 1 base from V and 7 bases from J, leaving 17 bases between. The CDR3 consists of 16 residues. Germline values: CDR1 SGHVS, CDR2 FQNEAQ. CDR3 nucleotides: TGTGCCAGCAGCTTAGGAGATCCCAGGGTGGGGCAGCCCCAGCATTTT. Amino acids: CASSLGDPRVGQPQHF.

This clonotype was picked up one time. The rearrangement links TRBV2 to TRBJ1-6, with D unresolved. The germline V gene has CDR1 SNHLY and CDR2 FYNNEI. The V end was cut by 6 bases, the J end by 13 bases, with 13 bases between. The CDR3 consists of 12 residues. CDR3 nucleotide sequence: TGTGCCAGCAGACCCGTGGAGTGGCCCCTCCACTTT. It codes for CASRPVEWPLHF.

V is TRBV20-1 and J is TRBJ1-1; D is perhaps TRBD1 (6 bases). V lost 1 base to trimming and J lost 6 bases, with 9 bases between them. Germline V gene lookup returns CDR1 DFQATT and CDR2 SNEGSKA (reference sequence). CDR3 size: 12 residues. The CDR3 sequence: CSARAYRAEAFF. The CDR3 DNA follows: TGCAGTGCTAGAGCGTACAGGGCTGAAGCTTTCTTT.

The V call is TRBV20-1, the J call TRBJ2-7; TRBD2 might be the D (5 bases). This CDR3 region has 12 residues. With 5 bases removed from V and 0 bases from J, the gap between germline ends came to 8 bases. Germline V CDR1 and CDR2: DFQATT, SNEGSKA (reference sequence). The CDR3 nucleotides read TGCAGTGCTCTGACTAACTCCTACGAGCAGTACTTC. Its translation: CSALTNSYEQYF.

The chain combines TRBV30 with TRBJ1-2; the D is unclear. The germline V and J ends were trimmed by 0 bases and 5 bases, with 7 bases remaining between them. The CDR3 runs 12 residues. Germline-derived CDR1 and CDR2 are GTSNPN and SVGIG (reference sequence). CDR3 coding DNA: TGTGCCTGGAGTGTACTTGGTTATGGCTACACCTTC. It codes for CAWSVLGYGYTF. Full variable domain (missing parts from reference TRBV30 and TRBJ1-2): SQTIHQWPATLVQPVGSPLSLECTVEGTSNPNLYWYRQAAGRGLQLLFYSVGIGQISSEVPQNLSASRPQDRQFILSSKKLLLSDSGFYLCAWSVLGYGYTFGSGTRLTVV.

The rearrangement uses TRBV29-1 and TRBJ1-1, with 10 bases lining up with TRBD1. Trimming at V came to 5 bases and at J to 4 bases, leaving 7 bases not matched to a gene. The CDR3 has 14 residues. Germline V gene lookup returns CDR1 SQVTM and CDR2 ANQGSEA. CDR3 DNA: TGCAGCGTTCGCCAGGACAGGGGGAGCACTGAAGCTTTCTTT. Translated: CSVRQDRGSTEAFF.

The chain joins TRBV25-1 to TRBJ2-1; D ambiguous. This CDR3 region has 15 residues. V was shortened by 4 bases and J by 3 bases, with 13 bases between the two germline ends. Germline V gene sequence: CDR1 MGHDK, CDR2 SYGVNS. This CDR3 reads CASSGRSGNYNEQFF. The DNA of the CDR3 is TGTGCCAGCAGTGGGCGGAGTGGGAACTACAATGAGCAGTTCTTC.

The chain combines TRBV12-3 or TRBV12-4 with TRBJ2-6, with a possible D match to TRBD2 (7 bases). The CDR3 consists of 16 residues. V gave up 3 bases and J gave up 4 bases, with 13 bases separating them. CDR3 DNA: TGTGCCAGCAGTTTTCGGGGGGCGGCCGGGGCCAACGTCCTGACTTTC. Translated, it gives CASSFRGAAGANVLTF.

The J gene is TRBJ1-2, the V gene TRBV30; 7 nucleotides agree with TRBD1. Trimming cost V 8 bases and J 7 bases; bases outside gene matches: 7. The CDR3 totals 11 residues. Germline V CDR1 and CDR2: GTSNPN, SVGIG (reference sequence). The CDR3 loop reads CAGMTGSGYTF. The CDR3 coding sequence is TGTGCCGGGATGACAGGGAGTGGCTACACCTTC.

The J gene is TRBJ1-3, the V gene TRBV29-1; 9 bases line up with TRBD1. CDR3 length: 16 amino acids. Trimming took 4 bases from V and 4 from J; bases not matched to a gene: 11. Germline assignment: CDR1 SQVTM and CDR2 ANQGSEA. The CDR3 nucleotides read TGCAGCGTTGGGTTAACTGGACAGGGGTTCGGAAACACCATATATTTT. Protein product: CSVGLTGQGFGNTIYF.

This chain links TRBV5-1 with TRBJ1-5; TRBD1 might be the D (6 bases). The V gene's germline CDR1 is SGHRS and CDR2 YFSETQ. The V end was cut by 4 bases, the J end by 7 bases, with 18 bases between. The CDR3 has 15 residues. CDR3 DNA: TGCGCCAGCAGCCCGGACAGTACATGGGAGCAGCCCCAGCATTTT. Protein product: CASSPDSTWEQPQHF.

The V gene is TRBV20-1, the J gene TRBJ2-4, with D unresolved. With 5 bases removed from V and 3 bases from J, the gap between germline ends came to 11 bases. The CDR3 is 13 residues long. The germline gives CDR1 DFQATT, CDR2 SNEGSKA (reference sequence). The CDR3 here is CSAPTLGKNIQYF. The CDR3 DNA reads TGCAGTGCTCCTACTTTGGGCAAAAACATTCAGTACTTC.

The CDR3 bases are TGTGCCAGCGGCCTATGGGAAGGGACTGAAGCTTTCTTT. Protein product: CASGLWEGTEAFF. The chain employs TRBV12-3 or TRBV12-4 and TRBJ1-1; no definite D call. CDR3 length equals 13 residues. Deletions cut 8 bases from V and 5 bases from J, with 15 bases between.

This chain joins TRBV3-1 and TRBJ1-5; D remains unclear. In germline, CDR1 is LGHDT, CDR2 YNNKEL (reference sequence). V lost 1 base, J lost 14 bases, and 12 bases lay in between. This CDR3 has 12 residues. DNA of the CDR3: TGTGCCAGCAGCCAAGGGATGCTGGGGAAGCATTTT. Protein product: CASSQGMLGKHF.

The V call is TRBV27, the J call TRBJ2-1, with 9 bases matching TRBD1. The CDR3 is made up of 17 amino acids. CDR1 and CDR2 (germline): MNHEY, SMNVEV (reference sequence). With V trimmed by 5 bases and J by 2 bases, 10 bases remained unmatched. CDR3 sequence reads: CASSDLTGTGPYNEQFF. The CDR3 DNA follows: TGTGCCAGCAGTGACCTCACCGGGACAGGGCCCTACAATGAGCAGTTCTTC.

This chain joins TRBV19 and TRBJ1-2; unclear D gene. Germline CDR1 LNHDA, CDR2 SQIVND (reference sequence). V gave up 1 base and J gave up 4 bases, with 10 bases separating them. The CDR3 contains 14 residues. The CDR3 coding sequence is TGTGCCAGTAGTATAGGTGGCTCGGGCTATGGCTACACCTTC. It encodes CASSIGGSGYGYTF.

This chain connects TRBV29-1 to TRBJ2-5; a possible D gene is TRBD1 (7 bases). Germline V gene lookup returns CDR1 SQVTM and CDR2 ANQGSEA. The CDR3 has 14 residues. V lost 6 bases and J 2 bases, leaving 16 bases between the germline ends. CDR3 nucleotides: TGCAGCGTCGGGGGACAGTCCTCACAAGAGACCCAGTACTTC. This encodes CSVGGQSSQETQYF.

The chain has TRBV3-1 and TRBJ1-2, with D unclear. The ends were cut back, 1 base at V and 1 base at J, with 7 bases in the middle. This CDR3 contains 14 residues. Germline loops: CDR1 LGHDT, CDR2 YNNKEL (reference sequence). CDR3 region: CASSQVRSNYGYTF. CDR3 coding DNA: TGTGCCAGCAGCCAAGTAAGGAGTAACTATGGCTACACCTTC.

V usage is TRBV10-3 and J usage is TRBJ1-5; maybe TRBD1 (5 bases). This CDR3 has 15 residues. The V and J ends lost 10 bases and 5 bases respectively, with 21 bases between them. Germline V gene lookup returns CDR1 ENHRY and CDR2 SYGVKD. CDR3 sequence reads: CASKPGNWGDQPQHF. The CDR3 DNA is TGTGCCAGCAAGCCAGGGAATTGGGGAGATCAGCCCCAGCATTTT.

The chain couples TRBV20-1 to TRBJ1-5; no reliable D call. The CDR3 consists of 13 residues. Germline assignment: CDR1 DFQATT and CDR2 SNEGSKA (reference sequence). V lost 4 bases, J lost 3 bases, and 10 bases lay in between. The CDR3 spells CSAIQASNQPQHF. In DNA form, the CDR3 reads TGCAGTGCTATCCAGGCATCCAATCAGCCCCAGCATTTT.

The gene calls are TRBV12-3 or TRBV12-4 and TRBJ2-2; D uncertain. The V and J ends lost 2 bases and 6 bases respectively, with 10 bases between them. The CDR3 loop spans 14 amino acids. The CDR3 loop reads CASSLLQVAGELFF. As DNA, the CDR3 is TGTGCCAGCAGTTTACTACAAGTCGCCGGGGAGCTGTTTTTT.

CDR3 residues: CASSPFPEGQSGYTF. CDR3 nucleotides: TGTGCCAGCTCACCTTTCCCCGAGGGCCAGAGTGGCTACACCTTC. The chain employs TRBV18 and TRBJ1-2, with D unresolved. Deletions cut 3 bases from V and 7 bases from J, with 18 bases between. The CDR3 sequence is 15 residues long. From germline, CDR1 is KGHSH and CDR2 LQKENI.

This rearrangement joins TRBV11-2 to TRBJ1-1; D remains ambiguous. Germline V gives CDR1 SGHAT, CDR2 FQNNGV. This CDR3 comprises 16 residues. V gave up 0 bases and J gave up 0 bases, with 11 bases separating them. The CDR3 sequence: CASSLESGTLNTEAFF. The CDR3 coding sequence is TGTGCCAGCAGCTTAGAATCTGGAACACTGAACACTGAAGCTTTCTTT.

The chain joins TRBV15 to TRBJ1-3; D is undetermined. The length of the CDR3 is 16 residues. Trimming shortened V by 0 bases and J by 4 bases, and 13 bases separated the two germline ends. Germline CDR1 LNHNV, CDR2 YYDKDF (reference sequence). This chain's CDR3 is CATSRDAPRSGNTIYF. The CDR3 DNA reads as TGTGCCACCAGCAGAGATGCCCCCAGGTCCGGAAACACCATATATTTT.